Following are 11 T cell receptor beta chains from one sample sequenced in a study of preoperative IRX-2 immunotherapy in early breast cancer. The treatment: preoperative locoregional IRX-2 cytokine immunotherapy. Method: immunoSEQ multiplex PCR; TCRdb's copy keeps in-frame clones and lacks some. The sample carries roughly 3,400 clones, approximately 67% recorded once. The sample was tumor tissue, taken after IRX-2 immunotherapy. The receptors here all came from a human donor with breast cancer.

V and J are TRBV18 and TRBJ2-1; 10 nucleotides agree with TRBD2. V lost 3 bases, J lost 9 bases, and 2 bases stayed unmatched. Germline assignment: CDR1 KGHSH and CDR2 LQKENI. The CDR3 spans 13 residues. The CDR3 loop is CASSPLAGGEQFF. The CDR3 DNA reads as TGTGCCAGCTCACCTTTAGCGGGGGGTGAGCAGTTCTTC.

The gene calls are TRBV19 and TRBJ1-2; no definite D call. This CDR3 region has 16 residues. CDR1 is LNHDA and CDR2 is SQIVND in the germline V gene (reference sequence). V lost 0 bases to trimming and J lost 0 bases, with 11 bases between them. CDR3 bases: TGTGCCAGTAGTATAGACCACACCAGCTCTAACTATGGCTACACCTTC. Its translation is CASSIDHTSSNYGYTF.

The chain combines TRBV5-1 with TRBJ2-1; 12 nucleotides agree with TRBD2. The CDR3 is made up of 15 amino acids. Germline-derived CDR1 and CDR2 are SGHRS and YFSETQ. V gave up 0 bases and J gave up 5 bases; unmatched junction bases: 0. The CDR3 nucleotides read TGCGCCAGCAGCTTGGGACTAGCGGGAGACAATGAGCAGTTCTTC. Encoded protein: CASSLGLAGDNEQFF.

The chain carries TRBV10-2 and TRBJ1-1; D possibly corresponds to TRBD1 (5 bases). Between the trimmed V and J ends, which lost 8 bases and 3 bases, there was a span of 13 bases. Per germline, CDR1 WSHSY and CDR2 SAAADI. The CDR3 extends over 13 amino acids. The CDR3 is CASLTTGDTEAFF. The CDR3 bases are TGCGCCAGCCTCACAACGGGGGACACTGAAGCTTTCTTT.

In DNA, the CDR3 is TGCGCCAGCAGCCCATCCCGACTAGCGGCATACACAGATACGCAGTATTTT. Translation: CASSPSRLAAYTDTQYF. This chain links TRBV23-1 with TRBJ2-3, with TRBD2 identical over 9 bases. TRBV23-1 is designated an ORF whose function remains uncertain. J gave up 2 bases and V 6 bases, and 12 bases lay outside the gene matches. This CDR3 region has 17 residues.

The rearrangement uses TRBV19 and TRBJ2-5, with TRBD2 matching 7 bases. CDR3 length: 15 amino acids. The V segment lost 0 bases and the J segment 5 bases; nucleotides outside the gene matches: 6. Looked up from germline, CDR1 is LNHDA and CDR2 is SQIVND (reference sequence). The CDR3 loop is CASSIEAGPRETQYF. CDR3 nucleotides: TGTGCCAGTAGTATAGAAGCGGGACCCAGGGAGACCCAGTACTTC.

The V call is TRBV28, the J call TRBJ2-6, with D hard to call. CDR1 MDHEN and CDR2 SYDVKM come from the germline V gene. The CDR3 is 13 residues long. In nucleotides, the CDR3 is TGTGCTGCAAGATCGTATGGGGCCAACGTCCTGACTTTC. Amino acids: CAARSYGANVLTF.

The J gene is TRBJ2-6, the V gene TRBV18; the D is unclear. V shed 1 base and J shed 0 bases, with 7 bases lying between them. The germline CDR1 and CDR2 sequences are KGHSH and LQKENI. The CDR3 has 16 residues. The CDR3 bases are TGTGCCAGCTCACCACAGATAAACTCTGGGGCCAACGTCCTGACTTTC. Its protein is CASSPQINSGANVLTF. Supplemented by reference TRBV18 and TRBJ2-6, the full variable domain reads NAGVMQNPRHLVRRRGQEARLRCSPMKGHSHVYWYRQLPEEGLKFMVYLQKENIIDESGMPKERFSAEFPKEGPSILRIQQVVRGDSAAYFCASSPQINSGANVLTFGAGSRLTVL.

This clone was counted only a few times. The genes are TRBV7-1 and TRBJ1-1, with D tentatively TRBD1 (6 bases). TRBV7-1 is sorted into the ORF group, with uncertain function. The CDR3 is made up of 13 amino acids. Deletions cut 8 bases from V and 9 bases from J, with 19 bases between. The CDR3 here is CASSRRTDQKAFF. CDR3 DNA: TGTGCCAGCTCCCGGAGGACAGATCAGAAAGCTTTCTTT.

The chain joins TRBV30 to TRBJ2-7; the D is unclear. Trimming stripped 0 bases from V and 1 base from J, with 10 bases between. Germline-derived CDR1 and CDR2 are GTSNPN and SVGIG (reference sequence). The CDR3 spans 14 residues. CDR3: CAWSVLVGSYEQYF. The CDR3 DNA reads TGTGCCTGGAGTGTACTGGTAGGTTCCTACGAGCAGTACTTC.

CDR3 residues: CASSFRTTHEAFF. In nucleotides, the CDR3 is TGTGCCAGTAGTTTCCGGACAACCCATGAAGCTTTCTTT. This sequence joins TRBV19 and TRBJ1-1; possibly TRBD1 for D (5 bases). This CDR3 spans 13 amino acids. Trimming shortened V by 5 bases and J by 7 bases, and 14 bases separated the two germline ends. The germline gives CDR1 LNHDA, CDR2 SQIVND (reference sequence).